A selection of T cell receptor beta chains follows, all from one sample in a study of a mutant IDH1 vaccine in newly diagnosed glioma. Some clones are missing from TCRdb's copy, which holds only in-frame ones; the method was immunoSEQ multiplex PCR. The sample gives 35,000 to 45,000 clones, over 70% of which show up once; approximately 6.8% is in the top ten. What these receptors recognize is not known. The starting material was PBMCs, obtained from a glioma patient whose treatment included an IDH1 peptide vaccine. All receptors come from a woman in her 40s with glioma. Some clones in this sample may be carry-over from other donors' samples. CDR3s include the opening cysteine and the closing phenylalanine or tryptophan. The order of the fields is V gene, clone size, J gene, D gene, CDR3 protein, CDR3 DNA. The D gene is left open where the match is weak. Size tells how often a clone was seen (once, few, many) or the class of an expanded clone, and some rows leave it out.

V: TRBV11-2; size: -; J: TRBJ1-2; D: TRBD1; CDR3: CASSPYPDREVYGYTF; DNA: TGTGCCAGCAGCCCCTACCCCGACAGGGAAGTCTATGGCTACACCTTC
V: TRBV6-5; size: -; J: TRBJ2-7; D: TRBD1; CDR3: CASTAGDRATKQYF; DNA: TGTGCCAGCACCGCCGGGGACAGGGCTACGAAGCAGTACTTC
V: TRBV7-2; size: -; J: TRBJ1-3; D: -; CDR3: CASSTRAHSGNTIYF; DNA: TGTGCCAGCAGTACCCGGGCACACTCTGGAAACACCATATATTTT
V: TRBV9; size: once; J: TRBJ1-2; D: TRBD1; CDR3: CASSVLDRGWDGYTF; DNA: TGTGCCAGCAGCGTCCTCGACAGGGGATGGGATGGCTACACCTTC
V: TRBV12-5; size: -; J: TRBJ2-3; D: -; CDR3: CASSYSDTQYF; DNA: TGTGCTAGTTCGTACTCGGATACGCAGTATTTT
V: TRBV9; size: once; J: TRBJ2-7; D: -; CDR3: CASSVAGGREQYF; DNA: TGTGCCAGCAGCGTAGCTGGGGGCCGGGAGCAGTACTTC
V: TRBV7-9; size: few; J: TRBJ1-4; D: TRBD1; CDR3: CASSRRQGRGEKLFF; DNA: TGTGCCAGCAGTCGACGACAGGGGAGAGGTGAAAAACTGTTTTTT
V: TRBV9; size: -; J: TRBJ2-7; D: -; CDR3: CASSVSVRGSGKSYEQYF; DNA: TGTGCCAGCAGCGTTAGTGTCCGCGGGTCGGGGAAATCCTACGAGCAGTACTTC
V: TRBV6-1; size: once; J: TRBJ1-5; D: -; CDR3: CASTPMGGNQPQHF; DNA: TGTGCCAGCACTCCGATGGGAGGTAATCAGCCCCAGCATTTT
V: TRBV27; size: few; J: TRBJ1-6; D: TRBD1; CDR3: CASSLYGTGVVGDNSPLHF; DNA: TGTGCCAGCAGTTTATATGGGACAGGGGTCGTTGGGGATAATTCACCCCTCCACTTT
V: TRBV6-1; size: -; J: TRBJ2-7; D: -; CDR3: CASSEVAARVYEQYF; DNA: TGTGCCAGCAGTGAAGTTGCAGCTAGGGTCTACGAGCAGTACTTC
V: TRBV7-2; size: -; J: TRBJ1-4; D: -; CDR3: CASSLEDREKLFF; DNA: TGTGCCAGCAGCTTAGAAGACAGGGAAAAACTGTTTTTT
V: TRBV28; size: -; J: TRBJ1-3; D: -; CDR3: CASGETGRTGNTIYF; DNA: TGTGCCAGCGGGGAAACTGGACGGACAGGAAACACCATATATTTT
V: TRBV10-1; size: -; J: TRBJ1-1; D: -; CDR3: CASSGRTEAFF; DNA: TGCGCCAGTTCGGGACGTACTGAAGCTTTCTTT
V: TRBV20-1; size: -; J: TRBJ2-7; D: -; CDR3: CSAPQALEQYF; DNA: TGCAGTGCGCCTCAGGCGTTAGAGCAGTACTTC
V: TRBV28; size: -; J: TRBJ1-2; D: -; CDR3: CASSSAGYGYTF; DNA: TGTGCCAGCAGTTCGGCAGGGTATGGCTACACCTTC
V: TRBV5-1; size: -; J: TRBJ1-2; D: TRBD1; CDR3: CASSSTTGGVVGYTF; DNA: TGCGCCAGCAGCTCTACGACAGGGGGGGTGGTTGGCTACACCTTC
V: TRBV9; size: -; J: TRBJ1-2; D: -; CDR3: CASESYNYGYTF; DNA: TGTGCCAGCGAGTCGTATAACTATGGCTACACCTTC
V: TRBV9; size: once; J: TRBJ2-6; D: -; CDR3: CASSVEGSGANVLTF; DNA: TGTGCCAGCAGCGTAGAGGGATCTGGGGCCAACGTCCTGACTTTC
V: TRBV7-9; size: -; J: TRBJ2-7; D: TRBD1; CDR3: CASSSTIDRGDEQYF; DNA: TGTGCCAGCAGCTCTACTATTGACAGGGGTGATGAGCAGTACTTC
V: TRBV9; size: -; J: TRBJ2-5; D: -; CDR3: CASSVALERETQYF; DNA: TGTGCCAGCAGCGTAGCCCTTGAACGGGAGACCCAGTACTTC
V: TRBV18; size: -; J: TRBJ1-3; D: -; CDR3: CASSKDGDSGNTIYF; DNA: TGTGCCAGCTCAAAGGACGGGGACTCTGGAAACACCATATATTTT
V: TRBV4-2; size: -; J: TRBJ2-7; D: -; CDR3: CASSQDKGASEQYF; DNA: TGTGCCAGCAGCCAAGATAAAGGAGCTAGCGAGCAGTACTTC
V: TRBV4-3; size: -; J: TRBJ2-7; D: TRBD1; CDR3: CASSQHTSDRGSYEQYF; DNA: TGCGCCAGCAGCCAACATACGTCCGACAGGGGCAGCTACGAGCAGTACTTC
V: TRBV7-2; size: -; J: TRBJ1-1; D: -; CDR3: CASSLEQNTEAFF; DNA: TGTGCCAGCAGCTTAGAGCAGAACACTGAAGCTTTCTTT
V: TRBV27; size: -; J: TRBJ2-5; D: TRBD1; CDR3: CASRPRTGELETQYF; DNA: TGTGCCAGCAGGCCCCGGACAGGGGAGTTGGAGACCCAGTACTTC
V: TRBV10-3; size: -; J: TRBJ2-1; D: -; CDR3: CAISSDSPGRNEQFF; DNA: TGTGCCATCAGTTCCGACTCACCAGGGAGAAATGAGCAGTTCTTC
V: TRBV30; size: few; J: TRBJ2-3; D: -; CDR3: CARDLGGDTQYF; DNA: TGTGCGAGGGACCTTGGGGGAGATACGCAGTATTTT
V: TRBV13; size: once; J: TRBJ2-7; D: -; CDR3: CASSSGRSSYEQYF; DNA: TGTGCCAGCAGCTCGGGGAGGAGCTCCTACGAGCAGTACTTC
V: TRBV29-1; size: few; J: TRBJ1-4; D: -; CDR3: CSVCIGGNEKLFF; DNA: TGCAGCGTGTGTATTGGCGGTAATGAAAAACTGTTTTTT
V: TRBV10-3; size: -; J: TRBJ1-2; D: -; CDR3: CAISLGDDLDGYTF; DNA: TGTGCCATATCCCTCGGAGATGACTTAGACGGCTACACCTTC
V: TRBV11-2; size: -; J: TRBJ2-7; D: -; CDR3: CASSFTGTASYEQYF; DNA: TGTGCCAGCAGCTTTACCGGGACTGCCTCTTACGAGCAGTACTTC
V: TRBV18; size: -; J: TRBJ1-6; D: -; CDR3: CASSPATYSPLHF; DNA: TGTGCCAGCTCACCAGCGACCTATTCACCCCTCCACTTT
V: TRBV7-9; size: -; J: TRBJ2-5; D: -; CDR3: CASSLREFETQYF; DNA: TGTGCCAGCAGCTTGCGGGAATTTGAGACCCAGTACTTC
V: TRBV2; size: -; J: TRBJ1-2; D: -; CDR3: CASSVEDRYGYTF; DNA: TGTGCCAGCAGTGTGGAGGACAGATATGGCTACACCTTC
V: TRBV7-9; size: -; J: TRBJ2-3; D: TRBD2; CDR3: CASSKPGLAGVGGTDTQYF; DNA: TGTGCCAGCAGCAAACCGGGACTAGCGGGAGTAGGAGGCACAGATACGCAGTATTTT
V: TRBV18; size: -; J: TRBJ2-7; D: TRBD2; CDR3: CASSPSPLAGYEQYF; DNA: TGTGCCAGCTCACCATCGCCCCTAGCGGGCTACGAGCAGTACTTC
V: TRBV7-9; size: -; J: TRBJ2-2; D: TRBD2; CDR3: CASRGGDFDTGELFF; DNA: TGTGCCAGCCGGGGGGGCGACTTCGACACCGGGGAGCTGTTTTTT
V: TRBV6-5; size: -; J: TRBJ1-4; D: -; CDR3: CASSLVIDKSEKLFF; DNA: TGTGCCAGCAGCCTGGTGATCGACAAGAGTGAAAAACTGTTTTTT
V: TRBV4-3; size: -; J: TRBJ2-7; D: -; CDR3: CASSQDRGVTYEQYF; DNA: TGCGCCAGCAGCCAAGATAGGGGGGTCACCTACGAGCAGTACTTC
V: TRBV28; size: -; J: TRBJ2-7; D: -; CDR3: CASSFGFRYEQYF; DNA: TGTGCCAGCAGTTTCGGGTTTCGGTACGAGCAGTACTTC